Listed here are 29 T cell receptor beta chains from one sample, sequenced in a study of type 1 regulatory T cells. TCRdb ran MiXCR on the reads and lists one entry per CDR3 protein. The sample has about 97,000 distinct CDR3 sequences; roughly 28% are singletons. Sequencing used CD4+ T cells, either the whole sample or a sorted fraction (not recorded which). The source is a human donor in good health.

The CDR3: CSAGFGQNTGELFF. The DNA for the CDR3 is TGCAGTGCTGGATTCGGACAGAACACCGGGGAGCTGTTTTTT. The chain uses TRBV20-1 and TRBJ2-2; possibly TRBD1 for D (5 bases). The CDR3 contains 14 residues. V lost 5 bases and J 1 base, leaving 11 bases between the germline ends. CDR1 is DFQATT, CDR2 SNEGSKA, per germline (reference sequence).

The rearrangement uses TRBV11-2 and TRBJ2-1, with D possibly being TRBD2 (6 bases). The germline V gene encodes CDR1 SGHAT and CDR2 FQNNGV. The CDR3 is made up of 15 amino acids. Deletions cut 8 bases from V and 2 bases from J, with 16 bases between. The CDR3 bases are TGTGCCAGCGCCCGAGTTGGGGGGACCTACAATGAGCAGTTCTTC. Translated: CASARVGGTYNEQFF. The full variable domain, with the rest looked up from reference TRBV11-2 and TRBJ2-1, is EAGVAQSPRYKIIEKRQSVAFWCNPISGHATLYWYQQILGQGPKLLIQFQNNGVVDDSQLPKDRFSAERLKGVDSTLKIQPAKLEDSAVYLCASARVGGTYNEQFFGPGTRLTVL.

This chain links TRBV20-1 with TRBJ1-1; D remains unclear. The CDR3 covers 12 residues. V dropped 5 bases and J dropped 0 bases, with 7 bases sitting between them. CDR1 and CDR2 from the germline V gene are DFQATT and SNEGSKA (reference sequence). CDR3 region: CSASPMNTEAFF. The CDR3 nucleotides read TGCAGTGCTTCCCCAATGAACACTGAAGCTTTCTTT.

This chain links TRBV7-9 with TRBJ2-5; D perhaps matches TRBD1 (6 bases). The CDR3 extends over 16 amino acids. CDR1 is SEHNR and CDR2 is FQNEAQ in the germline V gene (reference sequence). The chain's CDR3 is CAVRGDSTIIQETQYF. In nucleotides, the CDR3 is TGTGCAGTCAGGGGAGATTCAACTATAATACAAGAGACCCAGTACTTC.

The table lists this clonotype with a few counts. The chain has TRBV12-3 or TRBV12-4 and TRBJ2-5, with TRBD2 matching 7 bases. This CDR3 region has 16 residues. The junction had 8 bases not matched to a gene; V was cut back by 1 base and J by 3 bases. The CDR3 protein is CASSLGLAGAEETQYF. CDR3 nucleotide sequence: TGTGCCAGCAGTTTAGGTTTGGCGGGAGCGGAAGAGACCCAGTACTTC.

Only one count was recorded for this clonotype. The V and J genes are TRBV5-4 and TRBJ2-3; TRBD1 matches 9 bases. J lost 4 bases, V lost 1 base, and 7 bases had no gene match. Looked up from germline, CDR1 is SGHNT and CDR2 is YYREEE (reference sequence). This CDR3 has 16 amino acids. CDR3 sequence (DNA): TGTGCCAGCAGCTTGCGACAGGGGGTAGGCGCAGATACGCAGTATTTT. Residues: CASSLRQGVGADTQYF.

This chain links TRBV7-2 with TRBJ2-7; the match to TRBD2 covers 9 bases. Losses at the gene ends were 4 bases for V and 2 bases for J; bases not matched to a gene: 6. This CDR3 is 15 amino acids long. Germline CDR1 and CDR2: SGHTA and FQGNSA. The CDR3 sequence is CASSSYSGSPYEQYF. The CDR3 DNA reads TGTGCCAGCAGCTCCTATAGCGGGAGTCCCTACGAGCAGTACTTC.

This clonotype has only a few counts. The chain employs TRBV6-1 and TRBJ1-1; D ambiguous. V was pared by 4 bases and J by 3 bases, with 3 bases between. The CDR3 runs to 11 residues. Germline loops: CDR1 MNHNS, CDR2 SASEGT. The CDR3: CASSGYTEAFF. CDR3 DNA sequence: TGTGCCAGCAGTGGATACACTGAAGCTTTCTTT.

The chain recombines TRBV7-2 with TRBJ2-1, with TRBD2 identical over 11 bases. In germline, CDR1 is SGHTA, CDR2 FQGNSA. V shed 1 base and J 10 bases; nucleotides not matched to a gene: 9. This CDR3 contains 16 residues. The CDR3 nucleotides read TGTGCCAGCAGCTTAGGTGGTAGCGGGAGGGCCGACGAGCAGTTCTTC. Translated, it gives CASSLGGSGRADEQFF.

The rearrangement joins TRBV20-1 to TRBJ2-3; D ambiguous. The CDR3 spans 11 residues. The germline gives CDR1 DFQATT, CDR2 SNEGSKA (reference sequence). V lost 7 bases and J lost 2, with 7 bases in between. For the CDR3, the DNA is TGCAGTGGAGGATTCACAGATACGCAGTATTTT. Translated, it gives CSGGFTDTQYF.

This clonotype occurred a few times. The chain recombines TRBV24-1 with TRBJ2-2; 10 nucleotides match TRBD1. This CDR3 region has 16 residues. The V gene end was trimmed by 7 bases and the J gene end by 3 bases; junction bases not matched to a gene: 7. Germline V gene data show CDR1 as KGHDR and CDR2 as SFDVKD. CDR3 DNA: TGTGCCACCAGCCCCGACAGGGGGCATGACACCGGGGAGCTGTTTTTT. Translated: CATSPDRGHDTGELFF.

This sequence joins TRBV20-1 and TRBJ2-7; possibly TRBD1 or TRBD2 for D (5 bases each). The V gene's germline CDR1 is DFQATT and CDR2 SNEGSKA (reference sequence). The CDR3 totals 15 residues. Deletions cut 3 bases from V and 3 bases from J, with 18 bases between. This CDR3 reads CSARNGQGEGYEQYF. Here the CDR3 DNA reads TGCAGTGCTAGGAACGGGCAGGGAGAAGGCTACGAGCAGTACTTC.

The V and J genes are TRBV28 and TRBJ1-5; D perhaps matches TRBD1 (5 bases). V lost 2 bases and J 5 bases, leaving 13 bases between the germline ends. Germline V gives CDR1 MDHEN, CDR2 SYDVKM. The CDR3 runs 15 residues. CDR3 sequence: CASSLGGARDQPQHF. CDR3 sequence (DNA): TGTGCCAGCAGTTTAGGTGGGGCGCGGGATCAGCCCCAGCATTTT.

The chain couples TRBV5-1 to TRBJ2-7, with TRBD2 matching 8 bases. Germline assignment: CDR1 SGHRS and CDR2 YFSETQ. This CDR3 is 16 amino acids long. The V segment lost 0 bases and the J segment 6 bases; nucleotides outside the gene matches: 11. The CDR3 spells CASSLDVASGLSEQYF. CDR3 coding DNA: TGCGCCAGCAGCTTGGATGTGGCTAGCGGGTTGAGCGAGCAGTACTTC.

This clonotype has more than one count but fewer than ten. The chain employs TRBV5-1 and TRBJ2-5; D gene uncertain. Germline CDR1 reads SGHRS; CDR2 reads YFSETQ. V lost 1 base to trimming and J lost 1 base, with 8 bases between them. The CDR3 totals 14 residues. The DNA for the CDR3 is TGCGCCAGCAGCTTGTCGGCAGCCCAAGAGACCCAGTACTTC. Its translation is CASSLSAAQETQYF.

This clonotype was observed many times. The rearrangement joins TRBV20-1 to TRBJ2-7, with D unresolved. Trimming left V 3 bases short and J 5 bases short, with 14 bases between. The CDR3 loop spans 13 amino acids. Germline-derived CDR1 and CDR2 are DFQATT and SNEGSKA (reference sequence). The CDR3 DNA reads TGCAGTGCTAGCACGGGCCTCCGGGACGAGCAGTACTTC. Protein sequence: CSASTGLRDEQYF.

The V gene is TRBV4-1, the J gene TRBJ1-2; 8 nucleotides agree with TRBD1. The CDR3 is made up of 15 amino acids. After removal of 1 base from V and 4 bases from J, the junction contained 5 bases not matched to a gene. Germline V gene sequence: CDR1 MGHRA, CDR2 YSYEKL. CDR3 DNA sequence: TGCGCCAGCAGCCAAGCGGCAGGGGGCATCTATGGCTACACCTTC. It codes for CASSQAAGGIYGYTF.

This clonotype was found a few times. The chain couples TRBV29-1 to TRBJ1-3, with D unclear. Germline CDR1 SQVTM, CDR2 ANQGSEA. The CDR3 extends over 11 amino acids. The DNA for the CDR3 is TGCACCGCCAACTCTGGAAACACCATATATTTT. This sequence encodes CTANSGNTIYF.

This rearrangement joins TRBV10-3 to TRBJ2-7; weak D call: TRBD2 (6 bases). With 4 bases removed from V and 5 bases from J, the gap between germline ends came to 15 bases. Germline V CDR1 and CDR2: ENHRY, SYGVKD. This CDR3 has 14 residues. The CDR3 loop is CAISGDGSFDEQYF. The CDR3 DNA is TGTGCCATCAGTGGGGACGGGAGTTTCGACGAGCAGTACTTC.

This clonotype was detected a few times. This chain connects TRBV20-1 to TRBJ1-1; TRBD1 is a possible D gene (5 bases). The CDR3 length is 11 residues. Germline assignment: CDR1 DFQATT and CDR2 SNEGSKA (reference sequence). The CDR3 DNA is TGCACGGGACTTAAGAACACTGAAGCTTTCTTT. Its protein is CTGLKNTEAFF.

This clonotype appeared a few times. This chain links TRBV5-1 with TRBJ2-1, with TRBD2 matching 8 bases. Germline V gene data show CDR1 as SGHRS and CDR2 as YFSETQ. After removal of 5 bases from V and 9 bases from J, the junction contained 13 bases not matched to a gene. The CDR3 sequence is 15 residues long. This chain's CDR3 is CASSLLADRGGEQFF. CDR3 DNA sequence: TGCGCCAGCAGTCTTCTAGCGGACCGGGGGGGTGAGCAGTTCTTC.

This clonotype was observed a few times. The chain joins TRBV20-1 to TRBJ2-7; perhaps D is TRBD1 or TRBD2 (6 bases each). Germline CDR1 DFQATT, CDR2 SNEGSKA (reference sequence). V lost 2 bases and J 0 bases, leaving 17 bases between the germline ends. The CDR3 spans 16 residues. The CDR3 here is CSARKGGGRFSYEQYF. The DNA for the CDR3 is TGCAGTGCTAGAAAGGGGGGCGGGCGCTTCTCCTACGAGCAGTACTTC.

This clonotype was seen more than once but under ten times. The V call is TRBV6-4, the J call TRBJ1-2; TRBD1 matches at 9 bases. Germline V gene data show CDR1 as MRHNA and CDR2 as SNTAGT. V was pared by 2 bases and J by 8 bases, with 9 bases of the junction left unmatched. The CDR3 covers 15 residues. The CDR3 here is CASSDVGQGRNGYTF. The DNA for the CDR3 is TGTGCCAGCAGTGACGTGGGACAGGGTCGGAACGGCTACACCTTC.

This clonotype was detected a few times. The chain is built from TRBV3-1 and TRBJ2-2, with 7 bases lining up with TRBD1. Unmatched junction bases numbered 14, after V lost 4 bases and J lost 6 bases. CDR1 and CDR2 (germline): LGHDT, YNNKEL (reference sequence). This CDR3 has 17 amino acids. CDR3 loop: CASSRTMTGLLSGELFF. As DNA, the CDR3 is TGTGCCAGCAGCCGAACCATGACAGGGTTGCTTTCCGGGGAGCTGTTTTTT.

This sequence joins TRBV6-1 and TRBJ1-5; 9 bases match TRBD1. V dropped 2 bases and J dropped 3; count of bases not matched to a gene: 2. CDR1 is MNHNS and CDR2 is SASEGT in the germline V gene. CDR3 size: 15 residues. Here the CDR3 reads CASSERDRDNQPQHF. Here the CDR3 DNA reads TGTGCCAGCAGTGAACGGGACAGGGACAATCAGCCCCAGCATTTT.

This clonotype has just a few counts. The gene calls are TRBV5-1 and TRBJ2-2, with TRBD2 identical over 13 bases. The CDR3 runs to 19 residues. Germline trimming cut 7 bases from V and 2 bases from J; bases unmatched to any gene: 14. CDR1 and CDR2 from the germline V gene are SGHRS and YFSETQ. CDR3 protein: CASGGRTGTSGTNTGELFF. The CDR3 DNA reads TGCGCCAGCGGAGGAAGAACCGGGACTAGCGGGACTAACACCGGGGAGCTGTTTTTT.

The J gene is TRBJ2-5, the V gene TRBV29-1; no definite D call. This CDR3 comprises 11 residues. Per the germline V gene, CDR1 is SQVTM and CDR2 is ANQGSEA. CDR3 in DNA: TGCAGTCATACGGCTCAAGAGACCCAGTACTTC. The encoded protein is CSHTAQETQYF. The entire variable domain, with the rest obtained from reference TRBV29-1 and TRBJ2-5, is as follows: SAVISQKPSRDICQRGTSLTIQCQVDSQVTMMFWYRQQPGQSLTLIATANQGSEATYESGFVIDKFPISRPNLTFSTLTVSNMSPEDSSIYLCSHTAQETQYFGPGTRLLVL.

This chain links TRBV30 with TRBJ2-7; 9 bases map to TRBD1. CDR3 length: 15 residues. The germline V gene encodes CDR1 GTSNPN and CDR2 SVGIG (reference sequence). Trimming cost V 1 base and J 5 bases; bases outside gene matches: 9. As DNA, the CDR3 is TGTGCCTGGAGTGGTCCGGGACAGGGTGCGCACGAGCAGTACTTC. Its translation is CAWSGPGQGAHEQYF.

The chain joins TRBV20-1 to TRBJ2-2, with D possibly TRBD2 on 6 matching bases. The length of the CDR3 is 13 residues. Trimming left V 4 bases short and J 4 bases short, with 10 bases between. From germline, CDR1 is DFQATT and CDR2 SNEGSKA (reference sequence). In DNA form, the CDR3 reads TGCAGTGCTACACGGGGGATCACCGGGGAGCTGTTTTTT. The encoded protein is CSATRGITGELFF.